The clone carrying this TCR beta chain was recorded at least ten times. The record originates from a study of HIV-infected patients and healthy controls. TCRdb processed the 5' RACE reads anew with MiXCR; each CDR3 protein has one entry. The table lists 60,000 to 75,000 distinct CDR3 sequences, about 17% of them singletons, with approximately 5.4% in the top ten. V was clipped by 4 bases and J by 6 bases, with 4 bases between them. The V gene's germline CDR1 is SNHLY and CDR2 FYNNEI. The CDR3 is made up of 11 amino acids. Sequenced: CD4+ T cells from blood. This chain connects TRBV2 to TRBJ2-1, with D hard to call. The receptor was derived from a human donor in good health. The CDR3 DNA reads as TGTGCCAGCAGTGTTGCCAATGAGCAGTTCTTC. Translated: CASSVANEQFF.